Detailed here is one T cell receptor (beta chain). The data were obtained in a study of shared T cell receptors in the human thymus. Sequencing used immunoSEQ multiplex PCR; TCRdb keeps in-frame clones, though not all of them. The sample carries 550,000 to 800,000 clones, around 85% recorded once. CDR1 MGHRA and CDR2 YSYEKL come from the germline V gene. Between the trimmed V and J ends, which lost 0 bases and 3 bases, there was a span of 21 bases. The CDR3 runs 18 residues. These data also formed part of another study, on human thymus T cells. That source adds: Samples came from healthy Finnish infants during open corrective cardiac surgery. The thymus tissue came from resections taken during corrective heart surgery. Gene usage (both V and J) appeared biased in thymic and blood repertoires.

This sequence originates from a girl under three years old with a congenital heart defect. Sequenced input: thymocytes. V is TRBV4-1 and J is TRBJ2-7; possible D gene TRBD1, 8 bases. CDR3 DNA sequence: TGCGCCAGCAGCCAAGAAGGGGGGGACAGGCGTATTCTCTACGAGCAGTACTTC. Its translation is CASSQEGGDRRILYEQYF.